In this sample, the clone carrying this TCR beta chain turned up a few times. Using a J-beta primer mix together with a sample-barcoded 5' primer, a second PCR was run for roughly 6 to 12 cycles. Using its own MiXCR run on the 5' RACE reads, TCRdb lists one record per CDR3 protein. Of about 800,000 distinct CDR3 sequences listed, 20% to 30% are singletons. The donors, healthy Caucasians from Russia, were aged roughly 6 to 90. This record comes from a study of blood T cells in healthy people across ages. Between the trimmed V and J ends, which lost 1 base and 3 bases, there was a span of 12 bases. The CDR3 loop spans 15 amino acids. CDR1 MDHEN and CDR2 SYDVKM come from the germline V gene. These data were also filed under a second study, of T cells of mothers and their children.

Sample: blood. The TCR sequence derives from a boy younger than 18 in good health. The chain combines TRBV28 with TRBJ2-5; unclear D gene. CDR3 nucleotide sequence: TGTGCCAGCAGTTTATTGGCAGGCAGTAAAGAGACCCAGTACTTC. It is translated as CASSLLAGSKETQYF.